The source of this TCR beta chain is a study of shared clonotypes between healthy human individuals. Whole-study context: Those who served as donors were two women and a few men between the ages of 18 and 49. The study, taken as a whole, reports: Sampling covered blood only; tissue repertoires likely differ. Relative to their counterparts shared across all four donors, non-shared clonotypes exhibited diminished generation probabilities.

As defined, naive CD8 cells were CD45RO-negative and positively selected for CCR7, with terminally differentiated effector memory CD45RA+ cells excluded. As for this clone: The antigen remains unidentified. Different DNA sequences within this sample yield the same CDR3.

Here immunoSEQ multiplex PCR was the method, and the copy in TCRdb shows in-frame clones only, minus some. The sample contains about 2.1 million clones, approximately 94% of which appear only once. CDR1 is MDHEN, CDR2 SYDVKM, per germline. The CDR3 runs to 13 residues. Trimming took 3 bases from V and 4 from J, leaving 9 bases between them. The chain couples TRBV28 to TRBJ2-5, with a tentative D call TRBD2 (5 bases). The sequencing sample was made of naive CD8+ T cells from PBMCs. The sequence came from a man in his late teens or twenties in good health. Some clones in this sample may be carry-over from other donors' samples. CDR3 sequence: CASSFEGRETQYF. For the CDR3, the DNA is TGTGCCAGCAGTTTTGAGGGAAGAGAGACCCAGTACTTC.